The rows below give T cell receptor beta chains drawn from one sample of a study of cytomegalovirus exposure and HLA in healthy donors. Profiling relied on immunoSEQ multiplex PCR, and the TCRdb table lists in-frame clones only, not all of them. The data contain 100,000 to 120,000 clones, just over 75% of them seen just once; the ten biggest clones take up roughly an eighth. Source material: PBMCs. Source of these receptors: a man aged 25 to 40 in good health and CMV-seropositive. Each CDR3 is given with its conserved first and last residue. A D gene is named only where the DNA matches it firmly. Size is omitted from some rows. Given values are once, few, many or a class for expanded clones.

TRBJ2-5,TRBV7-2,few,TRBD2,CASTPGGTSGQETQYF,TGTGCCAGCACCCCGGGGGGGACTAGCGGCCAAGAGACCCAGTACTTC
TRBJ1-6,TRBV2,-,-,CATRTATVSPLHF,TGTGCCACCCGGACAGCGACAGTTTCACCCCTCCACTTT
TRBJ1-2,TRBV27,-,-,CASSHGGGYGYTF,TGTGCCAGCAGTCACGGGGGGGGCTATGGCTACACCTTC
TRBJ1-3,TRBV7-2,-,TRBD1,CASSRGQGWSGNTIYF,TGTGCCAGCAGCCGGGGACAGGGTTGGTCTGGAAACACCATATATTTT
TRBJ2-6,TRBV5-6,-,-,CASTVRSGANVLTF,TGTGCCAGCACCGTCCGCTCTGGGGCCAACGTCCTGACTTTC
TRBJ1-2,TRBV4-3,-,-,CASSQELGVAYGYTF,TGCGCCAGCAGCCAAGAGCTAGGGGTGGCATATGGCTACACCTTC
TRBJ1-1,TRBV5-1,-,-,CASRALGANTEAFF,TGCGCCAGCAGGGCACTGGGAGCGAACACTGAAGCTTTCTTT
TRBJ2-5,TRBV7-3,-,-,CASSSNGVQEQYF,TGTGCCAGCAGCTCCAACGGGGTCCAGGAGCAGTACTTC
TRBJ2-5,TRBV28,-,-,CASSNRVETQYF,TGTGCCAGCAGTAACAGGGTTGAGACCCAGTACTTC
TRBJ1-2,TRBV6-1,-,-,CASSFNRDDGYTF,TGTGCCAGCAGTTTCAACAGGGATGATGGCTACACCTTC
TRBJ2-7,TRBV5-4,-,-,CASSLRRHSSYEQYF,TGTGCCAGCAGCTTACGCAGACATAGTTCCTACGAGCAGTACTTC
TRBJ1-5,TRBV10-2,-,-,CASKGSSGQPQHF,TGCGCCAGCAAAGGGAGCTCAGGTCAGCCCCAGCATTTT
TRBJ1-1,TRBV7-2,-,TRBD1,CASSQRQGGTEAFF,TGTGCCAGCAGCCAACGACAGGGTGGCACTGAAGCTTTCTTT
TRBJ2-5,TRBV27,-,-,CASSPWPGERETQYF,TGTGCCAGCAGTCCCTGGCCCGGGGAGAGGGAGACCCAGTACTTC
TRBJ2-5,TRBV5-1,once,TRBD2,CASSPVGAGFQETQYF,TGCGCCAGCAGCCCCGTGGGAGCGGGGTTCCAAGAGACCCAGTACTTC
TRBJ2-1,TRBV10-3,-,TRBD2,CAISEPWTSGGEQFF,TGTGCCATCAGTGAACCATGGACTAGCGGGGGTGAGCAGTTCTTC
TRBJ1-4,TRBV7-2,-,TRBD1,CASSSGTAEKLFF,TGTGCCAGCAGCTCCGGGACAGCTGAAAAACTGTTTTTT
TRBJ2-5,TRBV7-2,-,TRBD2,CASRLRTSGGPNQETQYF,TGTGCCAGCAGATTGAGGACTAGCGGGGGCCCGAACCAAGAGACCCAGTACTTC
TRBJ1-6,TRBV6-5,-,-,CACRGGAGDSALHF,TGTGCCTGTCGGGGGGGGGCTGGCGATTCGGCCCTCCACTTT
TRBJ1-4,TRBV6-5,-,-,CASRSDMQLEKLFF,TGTGCCAGCAGATCAGACATGCAACTTGAAAAACTGTTTTTT
TRBJ2-2,TRBV19,-,TRBD2,CASSIVGGFGMDGELFF,TGTGCCAGTAGTATTGTGGGGGGGTTCGGGATGGACGGGGAGCTGTTTTTT
TRBJ2-1,TRBV7-2,-,-,CASSLDREGYNEQFF,TGTGCCAGCAGCTTGGACAGGGAGGGCTACAATGAGCAGTTCTTC
TRBJ2-7,TRBV5-1,-,TRBD1,CASRWDRAYPGEQYF,TGCGCCAGCAGGTGGGACAGGGCGTACCCGGGAGAGCAGTACTTC
TRBJ2-7,TRBV10-3,-,-,CASNEGDMSYEQYF,TGTGCCTCAAATGAGGGGGATATGTCCTACGAGCAGTACTTC
TRBJ2-3,TRBV27,-,TRBD2,CASSGGAVDTQYF,TGTGCCAGCAGCGGGGGGGCAGTGGATACGCAGTATTTT
TRBJ2-1,TRBV27,-,TRBD1,CASTVGQGAFNEQFF,TGTGCCAGCACTGTGGGACAGGGGGCGTTCAATGAGCAGTTCTTC
TRBJ2-5,TRBV9,few,-,CASSVGLPPETQYF,TGTGCCAGCAGCGTAGGCCTACCCCCAGAGACCCAGTACTTC
TRBJ1-2,TRBV5-1,-,TRBD1,CASSDAEGAPSPYGGYTF,TGCGCCAGCAGCGACGCTGAGGGGGCACCCTCCCCCTATGGCGGCTACACCTTC
TRBJ1-1,TRBV19,-,-,CASSSSRGQALNTEAFF,TGTGCCAGTAGTTCCTCCCGTGGGCAGGCATTGAACACTGAAGCTTTCTTT
TRBJ1-4,TRBV4-3,-,-,CASSQDLAQNEKLFF,TGCGCCAGCAGCCAAGATTTAGCGCAGAATGAAAAACTGTTTTTT
TRBJ2-3,TRBV10-3,-,TRBD2,CAISAPPGLALDTQYF,TGTGCCATCAGTGCCCCACCGGGACTAGCTTTAGATACGCAGTATTTT
TRBJ2-5,TRBV6-1,few,TRBD1,CASSNRGETQYF,TGTGCCAGCAGTAACAGGGGAGAGACCCAGTACTTC
TRBJ2-7,TRBV5-5,-,TRBD1,CASSLGTAKSSYEQYF,TGTGCCAGCAGCTTAGGGACAGCGAAAAGCTCCTACGAGCAGTACTTC
TRBJ1-2,TRBV28,few,TRBD1,CASTPRTGSYTF,TGTGCCAGCACCCCCCGGACAGGAAGCTACACCTTC
TRBJ2-5,TRBV11-2,-,TRBD2,CASSLGGLNQETQYF,TGTGCCAGCAGCTTAGGGGGACTAAACCAAGAGACCCAGTACTTC
TRBJ2-5,TRBV5-1,few,TRBD2,CASSLGTSGGPYQETQYF,TGCGCCAGCAGCTTGGGGACTAGCGGGGGCCCGTACCAAGAGACCCAGTACTTC
TRBJ1-6,TRBV28,-,TRBD1,CASRDRGNSPLHF,TGTGCCAGCCGGGACAGGGGTAATTCACCCCTCCACTTT
TRBJ2-7,TRBV5-1,-,TRBD2,CASSPSGGGEQYF,TGCGCCAGCAGCCCTAGCGGGGGAGGCGAGCAGTACTTC
TRBJ2-5,TRBV29-1,-,-,CSVLSRETQYF,TGCAGCGTTTTATCCCGAGAGACCCAGTACTTC
TRBJ1-1,TRBV18,-,-,CASSLWTEMATEAFF,TGTGCCAGCTCACTATGGACAGAAATGGCCACTGAAGCTTTCTTT
TRBJ2-7,TRBV27,-,TRBD1,CASSYGTEDEQYF,TGTGCCAGCAGTTATGGGACAGAGGACGAGCAGTACTTC
TRBJ1-2,TRBV5-6,once,-,CASSPAGAYGYTF,TGTGCCAGCAGCCCTGCGGGGGCCTATGGCTACACCTTC
TRBJ2-3,TRBV6-1,-,TRBD2,CASSAGTSDPTDTQYF,TGTGCCAGCAGTGCCGGGACTAGCGATCCCACAGATACGCAGTATTTT
TRBJ2-2,TRBV14,-,TRBD1,CASSYRGLYSSGELFF,TGTGCCAGCAGCTACAGGGGTCTATATTCGAGCGGGGAGCTGTTTTTT
TRBJ2-3,TRBV11-2,-,TRBD1,CASSLEYRGDPDTQYF,TGTGCCAGCAGCTTAGAGTACAGGGGCGACCCAGATACGCAGTATTTT
TRBJ2-5,TRBV28,-,-,CASSFGRGIGETQYF,TGTGCCAGCAGTTTTGGTCGGGGAATCGGAGAGACCCAGTACTTC
TRBJ1-2,TRBV28,-,TRBD1,CASSLTDRVSGYTF,TGTGCCAGCAGTTTAACGGACAGGGTTAGTGGCTACACCTTC
TRBJ2-3,TRBV7-8,-,TRBD2,CASSSPGGTSGSLGTDTQYF,TGTGCCAGCAGCTCGCCGGGGGGGACTAGCGGGTCGTTGGGAACAGATACGCAGTATTTT
TRBJ2-5,TRBV7-8,-,TRBD1,CASSCDRAQETQYF,TGTGCCAGCAGCTGCGACAGGGCCCAAGAGACCCAGTACTTC
TRBJ2-5,TRBV25-1,once,-,CASSPPRETQYF,TGTGCCAGCAGTCCACCTCGGGAGACCCAGTACTTC
TRBJ2-3,TRBV5-4,-,TRBD2,CASSLGGTVAGGTDTQYF,TGTGCCAGCAGCTTGGGGGGGACGGTGGCGGGGGGGACAGATACGCAGTATTTT